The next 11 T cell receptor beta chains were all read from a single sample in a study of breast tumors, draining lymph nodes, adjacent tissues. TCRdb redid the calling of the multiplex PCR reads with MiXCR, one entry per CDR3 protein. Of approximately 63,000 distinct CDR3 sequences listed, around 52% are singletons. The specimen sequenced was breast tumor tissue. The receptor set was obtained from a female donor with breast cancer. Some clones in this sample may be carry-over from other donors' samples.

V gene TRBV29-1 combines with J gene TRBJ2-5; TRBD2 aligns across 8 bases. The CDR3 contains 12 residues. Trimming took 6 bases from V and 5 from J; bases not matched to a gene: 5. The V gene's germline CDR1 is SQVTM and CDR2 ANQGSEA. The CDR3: CSVRTSKETQYF. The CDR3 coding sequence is TGCAGCGTCCGGACTAGCAAGGAGACCCAGTACTTC.

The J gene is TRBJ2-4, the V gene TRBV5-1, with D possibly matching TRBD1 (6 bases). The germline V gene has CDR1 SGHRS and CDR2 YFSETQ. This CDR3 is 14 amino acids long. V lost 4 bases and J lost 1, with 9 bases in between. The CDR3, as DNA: TGCGCCAGCAGCCCTCAGGGGGCCAAAAACATTCAGTACTTC. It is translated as CASSPQGAKNIQYF.

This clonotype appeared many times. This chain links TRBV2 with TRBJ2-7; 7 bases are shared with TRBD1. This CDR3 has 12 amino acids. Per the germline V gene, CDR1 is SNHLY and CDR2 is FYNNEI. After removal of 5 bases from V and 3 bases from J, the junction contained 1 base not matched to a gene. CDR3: CASSRDSYEQYF. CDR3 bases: TGTGCCAGCAGTCGGGACAGCTACGAGCAGTACTTC.

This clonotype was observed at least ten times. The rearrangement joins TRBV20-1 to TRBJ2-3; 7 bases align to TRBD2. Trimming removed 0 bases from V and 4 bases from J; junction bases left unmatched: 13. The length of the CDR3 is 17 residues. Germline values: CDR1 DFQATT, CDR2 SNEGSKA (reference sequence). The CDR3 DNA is TGCAGTGCTAGAGATCCCAGACTAGCAACGAAACCAGATACGCAGTATTTT. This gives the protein CSARDPRLATKPDTQYF.

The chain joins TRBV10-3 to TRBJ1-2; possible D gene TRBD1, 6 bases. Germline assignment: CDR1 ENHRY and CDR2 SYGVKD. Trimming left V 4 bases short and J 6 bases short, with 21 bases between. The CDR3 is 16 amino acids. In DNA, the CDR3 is TGTGCCATCAGTGGAGGGGCTGGGGCAGGGGTCCATGGCTACACCTTC. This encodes CAISGGAGAGVHGYTF.

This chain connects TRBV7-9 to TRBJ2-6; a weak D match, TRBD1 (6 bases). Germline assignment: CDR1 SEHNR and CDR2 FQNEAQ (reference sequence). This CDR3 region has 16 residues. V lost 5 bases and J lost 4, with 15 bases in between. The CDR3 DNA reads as TGTGCCAGCAGCCCCTACACAGGGTCCGGGGCCAACGTCCTGACTTTC. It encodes CASSPYTGSGANVLTF.

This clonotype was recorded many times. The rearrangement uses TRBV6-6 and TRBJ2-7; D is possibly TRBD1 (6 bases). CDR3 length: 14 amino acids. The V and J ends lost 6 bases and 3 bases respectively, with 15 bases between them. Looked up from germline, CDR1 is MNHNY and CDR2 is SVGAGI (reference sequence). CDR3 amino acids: CASRIGQGFYEQYF. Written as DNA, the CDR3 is TGTGCCAGCAGAATAGGTCAGGGGTTCTACGAGCAGTACTTC.

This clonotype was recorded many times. DNA of the CDR3: TGTGCCATCCGGGACTATCTGCGCCATGAGCAGTTCTTC. Protein sequence: CAIRDYLRHEQFF. The gene calls are TRBV2 and TRBJ2-1; 7 nucleotides align to TRBD2. The CDR3 covers 13 residues. Germline V gives CDR1 SNHLY, CDR2 FYNNEI. Germline trimming cut 10 bases from V and 8 bases from J; bases unmatched to any gene: 11.

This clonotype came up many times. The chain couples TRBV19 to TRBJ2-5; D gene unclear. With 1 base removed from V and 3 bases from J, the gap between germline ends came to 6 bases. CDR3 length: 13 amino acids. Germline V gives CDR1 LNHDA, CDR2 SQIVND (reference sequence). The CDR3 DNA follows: TGTGCCAGTAGTATAGTAGGTAAAGAGACCCAGTACTTC. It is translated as CASSIVGKETQYF.

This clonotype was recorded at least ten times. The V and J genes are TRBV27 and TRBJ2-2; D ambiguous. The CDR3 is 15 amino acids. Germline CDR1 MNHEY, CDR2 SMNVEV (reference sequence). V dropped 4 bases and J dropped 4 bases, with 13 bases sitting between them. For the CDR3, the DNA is TGTGCCAGCAGTTGGGCCCCTTACGCCACCGGGGAGCTGTTTTTT. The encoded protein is CASSWAPYATGELFF.

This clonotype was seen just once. CDR3 in amino acids: CASSVAGTGGNSPLHF. The CDR3 nucleotides read TGTGCCAGTAGTGTAGCCGGGACAGGGGGCAATTCACCCCTCCACTTT. This chain joins TRBV19 and TRBJ1-6; 12 bases fit TRBD1. The CDR3 consists of 16 residues. V trimming: 5 bases; J trimming: 7 bases; junction bases outside the gene matches: 6. CDR1 LNHDA and CDR2 SQIVND come from the germline V gene (reference sequence).